These T cell receptor beta chains were read from a single sample in a study of cytotoxic CD8 clonotypes in ibrutinib-treated CLL. Profiled with immunoSEQ multiplex PCR; TCRdb holds only in-frame clones, not every one. The top ten hold less than 20% of the sample, which has under 300,000 clones, about three quarters seen once. Sequenced here: PBMCs, sampled after 24 months of ibrutinib treatment. The receptors were gathered from a human donor with chronic lymphocytic leukemia. The CDR3 runs from the conserved cysteine through the conserved F or W. The D gene is left open where the match is weak. Rows give clone size only sometimes, using once, few, many, or a class for an expanded clone.

size: .; D: .; V: TRBV29-1; J: TRBJ2-7; DNA: TGCAGCGTTGGCTTGTCGGGGCAGCCCTACGAGCAGTACTTC; CDR3: CSVGLSGQPYEQYF
size: .; D: TRBD2; V: TRBV5-1; J: TRBJ2-7; DNA: TGCGCCAGCAGCTTGGCAGGACTAGCGGAGCCGCTCTACGAGCAGTACTTC; CDR3: CASSLAGLAEPLYEQYF
size: few; D: .; V: TRBV6-5; J: TRBJ1-1; DNA: TGTGCCAGCAGTTACTCTGGCAGGGGGAACACTGAAGCTTTCTTT; CDR3: CASSYSGRGNTEAFF
size: .; D: TRBD1; V: TRBV5-1; J: TRBJ1-1; DNA: TGCGCCAGCAGCCCCGTGGAGGGGGCAAGGACTGAAGCTTTCTTT; CDR3: CASSPVEGARTEAFF
size: .; D: .; V: TRBV19; J: TRBJ2-5; DNA: TGTGCCAGTAGTATACGGTGGGCTAGAGGAGAGACCCAGTACTTC; CDR3: CASSIRWARGETQYF
size: .; D: .; V: TRBV5-1; J: TRBJ1-5; DNA: TGCGCCAGCAGCTTACAGATGAATCAGCCCCAGCATTTT; CDR3: CASSLQMNQPQHF
size: .; D: .; V: TRBV27; J: TRBJ2-3; DNA: TGTGCCAGCAGTTTCCAAAGCGGGCACACAGATACGCAGTATTTT; CDR3: CASSFQSGHTDTQYF
size: .; D: .; V: TRBV6-5; J: TRBJ1-2; DNA: TGTGCCAGCAGTTACTCGAACGGCCTCAACTATGGCTACACCTTC; CDR3: CASSYSNGLNYGYTF
size: .; D: TRBD2; V: TRBV7-2; J: TRBJ2-1; DNA: TGTGCCAGCAGCTTAGTTCTAGCGGGGACTTACAATGAGCAGTTCTTC; CDR3: CASSLVLAGTYNEQFF
size: .; D: .; V: TRBV30; J: TRBJ2-1; DNA: TGTGCCTGGAGTGTATGGGACGCCAATGAGCAGTTCTTC; CDR3: CAWSVWDANEQFF
size: .; D: .; V: TRBV4-3; J: TRBJ2-7; DNA: TGCGCCAGCAGCCAAGATCTGTCAGACACCTACGAGCAGTACTTC; CDR3: CASSQDLSDTYEQYF
size: .; D: TRBD1; V: TRBV29-1; J: TRBJ1-5; DNA: TGCAGCGTAATCGGACAGGGGGCAAGCAATCAGCCCCAGCATTTT; CDR3: CSVIGQGASNQPQHF
size: .; D: .; V: TRBV10-3; J: TRBJ1-2; DNA: TGTGCCATCAGTGAGTCGCAGGGCCACACCTTC; CDR3: CAISESQGHTF
size: .; D: .; V: TRBV28; J: TRBJ1-1; DNA: TGTGCCAGCTTGAGGGCAGGGGCATTTGAAGCTTTCTTT; CDR3: CASLRAGAFEAFF
size: .; D: .; V: TRBV5-1; J: TRBJ2-5; DNA: TGCGCCAGCAGCTTGGGTCGCGAACACCAAGAGACCCAGTACTTC; CDR3: CASSLGREHQETQYF
size: .; D: .; V: TRBV5-1; J: TRBJ2-2; DNA: TGCGCCAGCAGCTTGGGCCAGGGTGGCACCGGGGAGCTGTTTTTT; CDR3: CASSLGQGGTGELFF
size: .; D: .; V: TRBV5-1; J: TRBJ2-7; DNA: TGCGCCAGCAGCTCGCTCAGGTCTGGGGACTACGAGCAGTACTTC; CDR3: CASSSLRSGDYEQYF
size: few; D: .; V: TRBV6-5; J: TRBJ2-3; DNA: TGTGCCAGCAAGGGACTCCTCGGGGGAGATACGCAGTATTTT; CDR3: CASKGLLGGDTQYF
size: .; D: TRBD2; V: TRBV6-5; J: TRBJ2-7; DNA: TGTGCCAGCAGTGGGGGGGGTCTCTCCTACGAGCAGTACTTC; CDR3: CASSGGGLSYEQYF
size: .; D: .; V: TRBV7-3; J: TRBJ2-5; DNA: TGTGCCAGCAGCCCCCCAGGGCGGGGAGAGACCCAGTACTTC; CDR3: CASSPPGRGETQYF
size: few; D: TRBD1; V: TRBV5-6; J: TRBJ1-5; DNA: TGTGCCAGCGGGCAGGGACAGGGAAGTCAGCCCCAGCATTTT; CDR3: CASGQGQGSQPQHF
size: .; D: .; V: TRBV11-2; J: TRBJ2-3; DNA: TGTGCCAGCAGTCCCGGAGGAACAGATACGCAGTATTTT; CDR3: CASSPGGTDTQYF
size: .; D: TRBD1; V: TRBV18; J: TRBJ2-2; DNA: TGTGCCAGCTCACCTTCCAGGGGGACCGGGGAGCTGTTTTTT; CDR3: CASSPSRGTGELFF
size: .; D: .; V: TRBV28; J: TRBJ1-5; DNA: TGTGCCAGCAGTGGTCGGGACCAGCCCCAGCATTTT; CDR3: CASSGRDQPQHF
size: .; D: .; V: TRBV6-5; J: TRBJ2-1; DNA: TGTGCCAGCACCCTCTCGGGCAACTCCTACAATGAGCAGTTCTTC; CDR3: CASTLSGNSYNEQFF
size: .; D: .; V: TRBV9; J: TRBJ1-1; DNA: TGTGCCAGCAGCGTAGCAGGCTTGAACACTGAAGCTTTCTTT; CDR3: CASSVAGLNTEAFF
size: few; D: .; V: TRBV18; J: TRBJ2-3; DNA: TGTGCCAGCTCCCCGTCCACAGATACGCAGTATTTT; CDR3: CASSPSTDTQYF
size: .; D: .; V: TRBV28; J: TRBJ2-3; DNA: TGTGCCAGCACCTTTTCTAGGGATAGGGGCACAGATACGCAGTATTTT; CDR3: CASTFSRDRGTDTQYF
size: .; D: .; V: TRBV6-5; J: TRBJ2-5; DNA: TGTGCCAGCAGCGAGGGCCTAGGAGAGACCCAGTACTTC; CDR3: CASSEGLGETQYF
size: .; D: .; V: TRBV29-1; J: TRBJ2-1; DNA: TGCAGCGCGGACTCAAACAATGAGCAGTTCTTC; CDR3: CSADSNNEQFF
size: .; D: .; V: TRBV27; J: TRBJ2-3; DNA: TGTGCCAGCAGTTTTCGGGTGGCAGATACGCAGTATTTT; CDR3: CASSFRVADTQYF
size: .; D: TRBD2; V: TRBV4-2; J: TRBJ2-7; DNA: TGTGCCAGCAGCCAACCGTTAGGGTTAGCGGGAGATCACGAGCAGTACTTC; CDR3: CASSQPLGLAGDHEQYF
size: .; D: .; V: TRBV23-1; J: TRBJ2-7; DNA: TGCGCCAGCAGTCAGCGTGCCCCGACACCTTTCTACGAGCAGTACTTC; CDR3: CASSQRAPTPFYEQYF
size: .; D: TRBD2; V: TRBV19; J: TRBJ2-3; DNA: TGTGCCAGTAGAACCCTTAGAGCGGGAGGGTCTACAGATACGCAGTATTTT; CDR3: CASRTLRAGGSTDTQYF
size: .; D: TRBD1; V: TRBV29-1; J: TRBJ2-5; DNA: TGCAGCGCCGAGGGGACAGGGGAATTAGAGACCCAGTACTTC; CDR3: CSAEGTGELETQYF
size: .; D: .; V: TRBV28; J: TRBJ1-5; DNA: TGTGCCAGCAGGGCGTGGGGGAATCAGCCCCAGCATTTT; CDR3: CASRAWGNQPQHF
size: .; D: TRBD1; V: TRBV28; J: TRBJ2-3; DNA: TGTGCCAGCAGTGTGGACAGGAGGACAGATACGCAGTATTTT; CDR3: CASSVDRRTDTQYF
size: .; D: .; V: TRBV11-3; J: TRBJ2-5; DNA: TGTGCCAGCAGCTTGGACGGGGGATCAGAGACCCAGTACTTC; CDR3: CASSLDGGSETQYF
size: few; D: TRBD1; V: TRBV19; J: TRBJ1-2; DNA: TGTGCCAGTATACCGGGACAGGGTTTTCGCTACACCTTC; CDR3: CASIPGQGFRYTF
size: .; D: TRBD1; V: TRBV28; J: TRBJ1-1; DNA: TGTGCCAGCGCAAACAGGGGGCTTACTGAAGCTTTCTTT; CDR3: CASANRGLTEAFF
size: once; D: TRBD1; V: TRBV30; J: TRBJ1-6; DNA: TGTGCCTGGAGTGGGGGACAGGGATTAGGTTCACCCCTCCACTTT; CDR3: CAWSGGQGLGSPLHF
size: few; D: .; V: TRBV27; J: TRBJ2-7; DNA: TGTGCCAGCAGACGTAACTACGAGCAGTACTTC; CDR3: CASRRNYEQYF
size: .; D: .; V: TRBV7-3; J: TRBJ2-2; DNA: TGTGCCAGCACCTTAGGGGGTAGCACCGGGGAGCTGTTTTTT; CDR3: CASTLGGSTGELFF
size: .; D: .; V: TRBV4-3; J: TRBJ2-2; DNA: TGCGCCAGCAGCCAGAGGGGGACCGGGGAGCTGTTTTTT; CDR3: CASSQRGTGELFF
size: .; D: .; V: TRBV7-3; J: TRBJ2-5; DNA: TGTGCCAGCAGCTTAAATAGGGGAAGGGAAGAGACCCAGTACTTC; CDR3: CASSLNRGREETQYF
size: once; D: .; V: TRBV9; J: TRBJ2-5; DNA: TGTGCCAGCAGGGGGGGTAACCAAGAGACCCAGTACTTC; CDR3: CASRGGNQETQYF